These 29 T cell receptor beta chains originate from one sample sequenced in a study of post-analysis software for immune sequencing data. Study-wide results and limits: When patients were compared with controls, five TRBV segments were more frequent, TRBV5-6, TRBV5-1 and TRBV20-1 among them.

Unique molecular identifiers were present in the TCR beta cDNA libraries. MiXCR was run by TCRdb on the PCR reads, yielding one entry per CDR3 protein. The table has approximately 350,000 distinct CDR3 sequences, 30% to 45% seen once. Their antigens are not known. Material: blood. These receptors all stem from a girl aged 10-17 years with multiple sclerosis.

Only a few counts were recorded for this clonotype. V gene TRBV19 combines with J gene TRBJ1-5; D remains unclear. Germline V lookup: CDR1 LNHDA, CDR2 SQIVND (reference sequence). Trimming shortened V by 3 bases and J by 2 bases, and 11 bases separated the two germline ends. The CDR3 loop spans 15 amino acids. The DNA for the CDR3 is TGTGCCAGTAGTATTGGAGGTTATGGCAATCAGCCCCAGCATTTT. This codes for CASSIGGYGNQPQHF.

The table lists this clonotype with a few counts. The chain has TRBV5-1 and TRBJ2-1; D is uncertain. V lost 0 bases and J 5 bases, leaving 9 bases between the germline ends. Looked up from germline, CDR1 is SGHRS and CDR2 is YFSETQ. This CDR3 spans 14 amino acids. The chain's CDR3 is CASSLGARNNEQFF. The CDR3 nucleotides read TGCGCCAGCAGCTTGGGGGCCAGGAACAATGAGCAGTTCTTC.

This sequence joins TRBV7-2 and TRBJ1-5; no definite D call. The V gene's germline CDR1 is SGHTA and CDR2 FQGNSA. The CDR3 contains 16 residues. V was cut by 5 bases and J by 3 bases, with 17 bases left in between. CDR3 sequence reads: CASSTGPGEPNQPQHF. In nucleotides, the CDR3 is TGTGCCAGCAGCACCGGGCCGGGCGAGCCCAATCAGCCCCAGCATTTT.

This chain connects TRBV10-3 to TRBJ2-7; 10 bases agree with TRBD2. From germline, CDR1 is ENHRY and CDR2 SYGVKD. The CDR3 has 16 amino acids. The J segment lost 4 bases and the V segment lost 7 bases, leaving 13 bases of the junction unmatched. The CDR3, as DNA: TGTGCCATCATTTTCCCAAGGGCTAGCGGGGGATACGAGCAGTACTTC. Its protein product is CAIIFPRASGGYEQYF.

The chain uses TRBV11-1 and TRBJ1-2; D gene uncertain. Germline V gene lookup returns CDR1 SGHAT and CDR2 FQDESV (reference sequence). With 5 bases removed from V and 3 bases from J, the gap between germline ends came to 13 bases. The CDR3 is 14 amino acids. The CDR3 sequence is CASSADPEYYGYTF. In DNA, the CDR3 is TGTGCCAGCAGCGCAGATCCGGAGTACTATGGCTACACCTTC. Variable domain in full (rest from reference TRBV11-1 and TRBJ1-2): EAEVAQSPRYKITEKSQAVAFWCDPISGHATLYWYRQILGQGPELLVQFQDESVVDDSQLPKDRFSAERLKGVDSTLKIQPAELGDSAMYLCASSADPEYYGYTFGSGTRLTVV.

The table lists this clonotype with a few counts. The genes are TRBV7-2 and TRBJ1-1; D gene unclear. CDR3 length: 14 residues. V lost 4 bases to trimming and J lost 4 bases, with 13 bases between them. CDR1 and CDR2 from the germline V gene are SGHTA and FQGNSA. The CDR3 sequence: CASSSSAGPTEAFF. In nucleotides, the CDR3 is TGTGCCAGCAGCTCCTCCGCAGGCCCCACTGAAGCTTTCTTT.

This clonotype occurred a few times. V and J are TRBV29-1 and TRBJ1-1; D perhaps matches TRBD1 (6 bases). V was clipped by 6 bases and J by 11 bases, with 13 bases between them. The CDR3 is 10 amino acids. Germline V gene lookup returns CDR1 SQVTM and CDR2 ANQGSEA. The CDR3 reads CSVAGTKAFF. The CDR3 DNA reads TGCAGCGTCGCCGGGACAAAGGCTTTCTTT.

The sample holds a few counts of this clonotype. The rearrangement uses TRBV10-3 and TRBJ2-1; 10 nucleotides align to TRBD2. CDR1 ENHRY and CDR2 SYGVKD come from the germline V gene. This CDR3 has 16 residues. Trimming at V came to 3 bases and at J to 5 bases, leaving 7 bases not matched to a gene. Here the CDR3 DNA reads TGTGCCATCAGTGAACGAGCGGGGGGGCGAAACAATGAGCAGTTCTTC. Its protein product is CAISERAGGRNNEQFF.

CDR3: CSVRTETDLNYGYTF. In DNA form, the CDR3 reads TGCAGTGTTCGGACAGAGACCGATTTGAACTATGGCTACACCTTC. The chain links TRBV20-1 to TRBJ1-2, with D perhaps TRBD1 (6 bases). CDR3 length: 15 residues. V lost 7 bases and J 2 bases, leaving 20 bases between the germline ends. Germline loops: CDR1 DFQATT, CDR2 SNEGSKA (reference sequence).

The rearrangement uses TRBV12-3 or TRBV12-4 and TRBJ2-7; 9 bases agree with TRBD1. The CDR3 runs to 13 residues. V lost 6 bases, J lost 3 bases, and 3 bases stayed unmatched. The CDR3 here is CASSGTGFYEQYF. The CDR3, as DNA: TGTGCCAGCAGCGGGACAGGGTTCTACGAGCAGTACTTC.

This sequence joins TRBV5-1 and TRBJ1-2; D might be TRBD1 (6 bases). Germline loops: CDR1 SGHRS, CDR2 YFSETQ. The CDR3 spans 15 residues. Trimming shortened V by 4 bases and J by 0 bases, and 13 bases separated the two germline ends. The chain's CDR3 is CASSGPDSSNYGYTF. Here the CDR3 DNA reads TGCGCCAGCAGCGGGCCGGACAGCTCTAACTATGGCTACACCTTC.

The V gene is TRBV5-1, the J gene TRBJ2-7; TRBD2 is a possible D gene (6 bases). The V and J ends lost 0 bases and 1 base respectively, with 11 bases between them. This CDR3 is 15 amino acids long. Germline-derived CDR1 and CDR2 are SGHRS and YFSETQ. CDR3 residues: CASSLGDSGSYEQYF. As DNA, the CDR3 is TGCGCCAGCAGCTTGGGGGATAGCGGTTCCTACGAGCAGTACTTC. The variable domain in full, completed from reference TRBV5-1 and TRBJ2-7, reads KAGVTQTPRYLIKTRGQQVTLSCSPISGHRSVSWYQQTPGQGLQFLFEYFSETQRNKGNFPGRFSGRQFSNSRSEMNVSTLELGDSALYLCASSLGDSGSYEQYFGPGTRLTVT.

In its sample, this clonotype was seen a few times. The chain joins TRBV27 to TRBJ2-5; 9 bases agree with TRBD1. The DNA matches TRBJ2-7 better at its end, which makes the J call doubtful. Germline CDR1 and CDR2: MNHEY and SMNVEV (reference sequence). The CDR3 length is 14 residues. The CDR3 DNA is TGTGCCAGCAGGACCGGGACAGGGATCGACGAGCAGTACTTC. As protein: CASRTGTGIDEQYF.

The chain combines TRBV7-8 with TRBJ1-2; possible D gene TRBD1, 5 bases. V was clipped by 1 base and J by 0 bases, with 9 bases between them. CDR3 size: 15 residues. Germline values: CDR1 SGHVS, CDR2 FQNEAQ. The DNA of the CDR3 is TGTGCCAGCAGCTTAGGGGGGGTAGCTAACTATGGCTACACCTTC. Translated, it gives CASSLGGVANYGYTF. Based on the CDR3 plus reference TRBV7-8 and TRBJ1-2, the full variable domain is GAGVSQSPRYKVAKRGQDVALRCDPISGHVSLFWYQQALGQGPEFLTYFQNEAQLDKSGLPSDRFFAERPEGSVSTLKIQRTQQEDSAVYLCASSLGGVANYGYTFGSGTRLTVV.

This clonotype was detected a few times. This chain connects TRBV20-1 to TRBJ1-5; D might be TRBD1 (6 bases). CDR3 size: 13 residues. Between the trimmed V and J ends, which lost 2 bases and 5 bases, there was a span of 10 bases. CDR1 is DFQATT, CDR2 SNEGSKA, per germline (reference sequence). CDR3 nucleotides: TGCAGTGCTAGACCGGCAGGGGATCAGCCCCAGCATTTT. Translated, it gives CSARPAGDQPQHF.

This clonotype was detected once. The chain joins TRBV6-5 to TRBJ1-1, with D perhaps TRBD1 (5 bases). Trimming took off 7 bases at V and 6 bases at J, with 15 bases between the two ends. This CDR3 comprises 13 residues. Germline loops: CDR1 MNHEY, CDR2 SVGAGI. CDR3 sequence: CASTPGGMAEAFF. The CDR3, as DNA: TGTGCCAGCACCCCTGGGGGGATGGCTGAAGCTTTCTTT.

This CDR3 reads CASSQGDRFRKSQHF. The CDR3 bases are TGCGCCAGCAGCCAAGGGGACAGGTTTAGAAAAAGCCAGCATTTT. The rearrangement joins TRBV4-3 to TRBJ1-5; 8 bases agree with TRBD1. The CDR3 consists of 15 residues. Germline loops: CDR1 LGHNA, CDR2 YSLEER. The V segment lost 1 base and the J segment 12 bases; nucleotides outside the gene matches: 11.

This clonotype occurred a few times. This chain joins TRBV27 and TRBJ2-7; 8 bases agree with TRBD1. The CDR3 is 15 residues long. The junction had 9 bases not matched to a gene; V was cut back by 5 bases and J by 3 bases. The germline V gene has CDR1 MNHEY and CDR2 SMNVEV (reference sequence). CDR3 DNA sequence: TGTGCCAGCAGTCCAGACAGGGGACTGTTCTACGAGCAGTACTTC. Translation gives CASSPDRGLFYEQYF.

This clonotype has only a few counts. The chain joins TRBV6-5 to TRBJ2-1, with D maybe TRBD2 (5 bases). The CDR3 loop spans 18 amino acids. Germline V CDR1 and CDR2: MNHEY, SVGAGI. Trimming stripped 0 bases from V and 1 base from J, with 16 bases between. The CDR3 loop is CASSYSQLFRGSYNEQFF. CDR3 in DNA: TGTGCCAGCAGTTACTCGCAACTTTTTAGAGGGTCCTACAATGAGCAGTTCTTC.

The rearrangement joins TRBV7-2 to TRBJ2-1, with D perhaps given as TRBD1 or TRBD2 (7 bases each). Deletions cut 2 bases from V and 13 bases from J, with 18 bases between. From germline, CDR1 is SGHTA and CDR2 FQGNSA. The CDR3 is 14 residues long. The DNA for the CDR3 is TGTGCCAGCAGCTTATCACAGGGGCGGGAGACCCAGTTCTTC. Protein sequence: CASSLSQGRETQFF.

In its sample, this clonotype was seen once. The chain employs TRBV5-1 and TRBJ1-1; D remains unclear. The ends were cut back, 0 bases at V and 0 bases at J, with 9 bases in the middle. There are 15 residues in the CDR3. Germline V gene lookup returns CDR1 SGHRS and CDR2 YFSETQ. In nucleotides, the CDR3 is TGCGCCAGCAGCTTGGGAGCCAGCATGAACACTGAAGCTTTCTTT. It translates to CASSLGASMNTEAFF.

This clonotype was seen a handful of times. CDR3 bases: TGCGCCAGCAGCCAAACCCGTTCTAGCATTTATTCCAATGAGCAGTTCTTC. This gives the protein CASSQTRSSIYSNEQFF. The chain links TRBV4-1 to TRBJ2-1, with D possibly TRBD2 on 5 matching bases. Germline CDR1 and CDR2: MGHRA and YSYEKL. This CDR3 contains 17 residues. V lost 2 bases and J 6 bases, leaving 20 bases between the germline ends.

The genes are TRBV5-1 and TRBJ2-1; 11 bases fit TRBD2. V trimming: 0 bases; J trimming: 7 bases; junction bases outside the gene matches: 6. The CDR3 runs 16 residues. From germline, CDR1 is SGHRS and CDR2 YFSETQ. Here the CDR3 DNA reads TGCGCCAGCAGCTTGGAGCCTAGCGGGGGGTATAATGAGCAGTTCTTC. Its protein is CASSLEPSGGYNEQFF.

This clonotype appeared a few times. The rearrangement links TRBV28 to TRBJ2-5, with D possibly being TRBD2 (5 bases). Per germline, CDR1 MDHEN and CDR2 SYDVKM. The CDR3 is 11 amino acids. The V and J ends lost 10 bases and 2 bases respectively, with 8 bases between them. CDR3 sequence: CAITSQETQYF. The CDR3 DNA reads as TGTGCCATCACTAGTCAAGAGACCCAGTACTTC.

There are a few counts of this clonotype. The chain employs TRBV4-3 and TRBJ1-2; tentative D call: TRBD1 (5 bases). V lost 1 base to trimming and J lost 7 bases, with 16 bases between them. The CDR3 contains 15 residues. In germline, CDR1 is LGHNA, CDR2 YSLEER. The CDR3 here is CASSQGDSGLGGYTF. Written as DNA, the CDR3 is TGCGCCAGCAGCCAAGGAGATTCGGGGCTGGGTGGCTACACCTTC.

The chain combines TRBV4-3 with TRBJ1-4; 7 bases align to TRBD1. This CDR3 region has 15 residues. V trimming: 4 bases; J trimming: 4 bases; junction bases outside the gene matches: 6. The germline gives CDR1 LGHNA, CDR2 YSLEER. In DNA, the CDR3 is TGCGCCAGCAGCCCGGAGGGACAGCTTAATGAAAAACTGTTTTTT. Protein sequence: CASSPEGQLNEKLFF.

The CDR3 DNA reads TGCAGCGAGGATAAGCGGGGGGTAGATACGCAGTATTTT. Amino acids: CSEDKRGVDTQYF. This chain joins TRBV29-1 and TRBJ2-3; 9 bases fit TRBD2. The ends lost 7 bases at V and 5 bases at J; junction bases unmatched: 7. There are 13 residues in the CDR3. Per germline, CDR1 SQVTM and CDR2 ANQGSEA.

The count of this clonotype is one. The chain joins TRBV20-1 to TRBJ2-1; TRBD2 aligns across 7 bases. In germline, CDR1 is DFQATT, CDR2 SNEGSKA (reference sequence). The trim removed 2 bases at V and 0 bases at J, leaving 10 bases unmatched. The CDR3 spans 17 residues. In nucleotides, the CDR3 is TGCAGTGCTAGACCTAGCGGCGGCCAGGACTCCTACAATGAGCAGTTCTTC. Translation gives CSARPSGGQDSYNEQFF.

In this sample, this clonotype turned up a few times. J is TRBJ1-2 and V is TRBV6-5; the D gene is possibly TRBD1 (5 bases). The CDR3 length is 15 residues. V dropped 0 bases and J dropped 6 bases, with 14 bases sitting between them. Germline V gene sequence: CDR1 MNHEY, CDR2 SVGAGI. This chain's CDR3 is CASSYSSWGGDGYTF. The CDR3 DNA sequence: TGTGCCAGCAGTTACTCGTCCTGGGGAGGGGATGGCTACACCTTC.